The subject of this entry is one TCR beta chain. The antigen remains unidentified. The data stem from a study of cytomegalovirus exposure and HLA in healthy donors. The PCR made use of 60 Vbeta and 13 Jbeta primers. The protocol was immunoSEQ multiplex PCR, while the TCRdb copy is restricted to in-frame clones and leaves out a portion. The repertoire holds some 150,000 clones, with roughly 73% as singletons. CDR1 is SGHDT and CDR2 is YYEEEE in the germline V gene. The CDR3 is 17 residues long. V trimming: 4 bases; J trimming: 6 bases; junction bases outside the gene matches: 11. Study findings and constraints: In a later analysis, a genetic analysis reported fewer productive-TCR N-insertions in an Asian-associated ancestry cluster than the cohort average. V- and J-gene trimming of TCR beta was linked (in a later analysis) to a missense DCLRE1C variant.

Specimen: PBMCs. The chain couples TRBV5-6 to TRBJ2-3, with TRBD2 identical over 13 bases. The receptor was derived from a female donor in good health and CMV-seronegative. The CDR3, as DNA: TGTGCCAGCAGCCTTCAACTAGCGGGGGGGTTTAGCGATACGCAGTATTTT. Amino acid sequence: CASSLQLAGGFSDTQYF.